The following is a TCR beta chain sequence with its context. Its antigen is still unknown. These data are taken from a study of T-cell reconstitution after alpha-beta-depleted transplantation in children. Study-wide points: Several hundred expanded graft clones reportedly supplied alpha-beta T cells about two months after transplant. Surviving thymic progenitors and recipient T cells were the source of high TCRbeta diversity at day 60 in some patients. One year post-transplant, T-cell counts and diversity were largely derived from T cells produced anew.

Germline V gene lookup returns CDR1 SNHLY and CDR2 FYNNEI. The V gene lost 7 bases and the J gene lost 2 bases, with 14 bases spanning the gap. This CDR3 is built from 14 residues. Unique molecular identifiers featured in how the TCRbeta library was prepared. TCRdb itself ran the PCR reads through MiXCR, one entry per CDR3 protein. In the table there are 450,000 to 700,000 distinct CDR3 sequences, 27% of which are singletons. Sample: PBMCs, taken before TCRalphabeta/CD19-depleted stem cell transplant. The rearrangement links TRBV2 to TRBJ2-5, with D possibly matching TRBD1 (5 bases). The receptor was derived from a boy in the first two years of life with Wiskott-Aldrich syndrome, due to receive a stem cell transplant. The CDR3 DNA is TGTGCCAGCACTGACGACAGCCCACAAGAGACCCAGTACTTC. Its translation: CASTDDSPQETQYF. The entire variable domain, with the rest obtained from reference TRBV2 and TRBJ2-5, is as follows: EPEVTQTPSHQVTQMGQEVILRCVPISNHLYFYWYRQILGQKVEFLVSFYNNEISEKSEIFDDQFSVERPDGSNFTLKIRSTKLEDSAMYFCASTDDSPQETQYFGPGTRLLVL.